This section outlines one TCR beta chain sequence together with its context. What it binds is unknown. This entry is derived from a study of T cell clones after liver transplantation. Looking at the study overall: At least one year of complete immunosuppression withdrawal without enzymes over twice normal defined tolerance. Study-level results: Rather than being deleted, graft donor-reactive T cells may have moved into the graft. Donor-reactive sequences fell more than third party-reactive ones, suggesting partial deletion.

Using immunoSEQ multiplex PCR, the repertoire was profiled, and TCRdb retains in-frame clones only, with some absent. The table records roughly 100,000 clones, around four fifths of them present only once. Between the trimmed V and J ends, which lost 8 bases and 1 base, there was a span of 11 bases. This CDR3 has 13 amino acids. Germline V CDR1 and CDR2: SGHTA, FQGTGA. This receptor was identified in a human donor who received a liver transplant. The chain links TRBV7-3 to TRBJ1-1; a weak D match, TRBD1 (5 bases). This sample comprised CD4+ T cells from blood, obtained before liver transplant. The CDR3 sequence: CASGLQENTEAFF. The DNA of the CDR3 is TGTGCCAGCGGATTACAGGAGAACACTGAAGCTTTCTTT. Complete variable domain (other parts from reference TRBV7-3 and TRBJ1-1): GAGVSQTPSNKVTEKGKYVELRCDPISGHTALYWYRQSLGQGPEFLIYFQGTGAADDSGLPNDRFFAVRPEGSVSTLKIQRTERGDSAVYLCASGLQENTEAFFGQGTRLTVV.